Included here is one T cell receptor (beta chain) sequence, with context. Its matching antigen is unknown. Assay used: immunoSEQ multiplex PCR; TCRdb lists only in-frame clones, some missing. Of around 96,000 clones in the sample, roughly 92% were seen once. CDR3 length equals 15 residues. CDR1 is LNHDA and CDR2 is SQIVND in the germline V gene (reference sequence). V was trimmed by 6 bases and J by 0 bases, leaving 12 bases between them. The source of the sample is a study of graft-versus-host responses after intestinal transplantation. Whole-study findings and limits: HvG clone declines early post-transplant were associated with peak circulating GvH levels. Allografts from individuals with graft-donor T cell macrochimerism displayed high graft-versus-host to host-versus-graft clonal ratios.

The gene calls are TRBV19 and TRBJ1-5; possibly TRBD1 for D (6 bases). The receptor was isolated from a human donor who received an intestinal transplant. This material consisted of unstimulated CD4+ T cells sorted from spleen or lymph node cells, taken before intestinal transplant. The CDR3 DNA reads TGTGCCAGTAGCCAGGACAGATATAGCAATCAGCCCCAGCATTTT. Translation gives CASSQDRYSNQPQHF.